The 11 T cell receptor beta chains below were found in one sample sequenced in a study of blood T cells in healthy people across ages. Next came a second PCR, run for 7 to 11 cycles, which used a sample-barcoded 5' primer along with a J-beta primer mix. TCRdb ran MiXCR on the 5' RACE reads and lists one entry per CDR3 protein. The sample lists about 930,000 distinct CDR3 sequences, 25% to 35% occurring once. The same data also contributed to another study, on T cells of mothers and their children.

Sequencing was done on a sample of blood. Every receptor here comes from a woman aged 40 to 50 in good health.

The CDR3 here is CASSQEQGANTEAFF. For the CDR3, the DNA is TGCGCCAGCAGCCAGGAACAGGGGGCGAACACTGAAGCTTTCTTT. This sequence joins TRBV4-3 and TRBJ1-1; 9 nucleotides line up with TRBD1. This CDR3 is 15 amino acids long. Germline CDR1 and CDR2: LGHNA and YSLEER. J lost 1 base, V lost 3 bases, and 3 bases had no gene match.

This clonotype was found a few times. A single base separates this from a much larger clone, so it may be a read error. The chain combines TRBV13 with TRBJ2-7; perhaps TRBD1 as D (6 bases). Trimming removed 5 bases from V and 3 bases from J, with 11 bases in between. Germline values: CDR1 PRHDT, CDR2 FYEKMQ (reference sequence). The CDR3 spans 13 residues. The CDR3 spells CASSRTEVYEQYF. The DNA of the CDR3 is TGTGCCAGCAGCCGGACAGAAGTCTACGAGCAGTACTTC.

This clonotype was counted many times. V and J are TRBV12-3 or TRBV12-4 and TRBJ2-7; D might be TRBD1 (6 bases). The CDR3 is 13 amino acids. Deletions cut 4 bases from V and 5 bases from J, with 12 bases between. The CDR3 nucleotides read TGTGCCAGCAGTTCACAGGGCCCCCACGAGCAGTACTTC. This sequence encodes CASSSQGPHEQYF.

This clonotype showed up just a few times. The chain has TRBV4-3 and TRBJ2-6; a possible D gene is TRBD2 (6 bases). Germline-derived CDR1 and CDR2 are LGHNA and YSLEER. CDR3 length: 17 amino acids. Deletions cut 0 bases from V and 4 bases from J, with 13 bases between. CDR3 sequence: CASSQDLGAGGANVLTF. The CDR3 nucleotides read TGCGCCAGCAGCCAAGATCTAGGGGCGGGGGGGGCCAACGTCCTGACTTTC.

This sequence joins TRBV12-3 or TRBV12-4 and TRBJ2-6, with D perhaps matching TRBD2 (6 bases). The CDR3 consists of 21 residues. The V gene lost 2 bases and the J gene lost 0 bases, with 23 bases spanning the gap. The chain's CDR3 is CASSLRVGRLRGISGANVLTF. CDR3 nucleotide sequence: TGTGCCAGCAGTTTAAGGGTGGGTCGTCTTCGGGGGATCTCTGGGGCCAACGTCCTGACTTTC.

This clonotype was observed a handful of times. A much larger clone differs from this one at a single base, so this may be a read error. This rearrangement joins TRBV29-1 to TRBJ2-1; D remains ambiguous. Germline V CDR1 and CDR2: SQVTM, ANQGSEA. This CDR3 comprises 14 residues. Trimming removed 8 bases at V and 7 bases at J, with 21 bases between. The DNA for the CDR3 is TGCAGCACCCGGGCTCGGCCCATAAGTAATGAGCAGTTCTTC. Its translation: CSTRARPISNEQFF.

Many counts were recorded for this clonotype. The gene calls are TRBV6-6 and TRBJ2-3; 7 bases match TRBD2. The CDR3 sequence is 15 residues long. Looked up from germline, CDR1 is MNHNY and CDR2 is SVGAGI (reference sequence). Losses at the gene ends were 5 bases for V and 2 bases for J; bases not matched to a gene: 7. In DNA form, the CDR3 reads TGTGCCAGCAGTAATCCCGGGGGGATCACAGATACGCAGTATTTT. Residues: CASSNPGGITDTQYF.

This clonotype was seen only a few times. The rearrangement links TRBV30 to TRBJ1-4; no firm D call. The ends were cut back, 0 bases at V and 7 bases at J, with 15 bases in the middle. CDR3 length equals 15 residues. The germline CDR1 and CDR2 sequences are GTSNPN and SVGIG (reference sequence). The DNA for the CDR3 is TGTGCCTGGAGTGTTCAGCCGCACGCAGGTGAAAAACTGTTTTTT. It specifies CAWSVQPHAGEKLFF.

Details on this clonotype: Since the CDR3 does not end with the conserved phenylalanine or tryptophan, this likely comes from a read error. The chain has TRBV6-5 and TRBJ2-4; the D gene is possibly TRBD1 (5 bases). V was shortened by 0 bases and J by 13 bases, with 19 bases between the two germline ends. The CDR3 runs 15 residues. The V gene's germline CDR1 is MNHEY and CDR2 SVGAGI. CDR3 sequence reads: CASSYSTNLGHEQYC. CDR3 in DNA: TGTGCCAGCAGTTACTCGACGAACTTGGGGCATGAGCAGTACTGC.

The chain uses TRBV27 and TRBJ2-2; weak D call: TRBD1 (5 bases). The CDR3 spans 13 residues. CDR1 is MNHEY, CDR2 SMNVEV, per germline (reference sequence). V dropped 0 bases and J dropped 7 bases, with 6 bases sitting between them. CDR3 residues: CASSLSGVGELFF. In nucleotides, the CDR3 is TGTGCCAGCAGTTTATCAGGGGTCGGGGAGCTGTTTTTT.

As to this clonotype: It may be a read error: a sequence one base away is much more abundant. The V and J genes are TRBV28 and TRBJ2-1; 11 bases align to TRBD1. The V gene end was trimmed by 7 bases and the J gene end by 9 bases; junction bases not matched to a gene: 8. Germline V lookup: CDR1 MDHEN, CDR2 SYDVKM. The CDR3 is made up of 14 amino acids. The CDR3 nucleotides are TGTGCCAGCATGCCGGGACAGGGGGTTACTGAGCAGTTCTTC. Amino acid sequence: CASMPGQGVTEQFF.